The clone carrying this TCR beta chain was counted at least ten times. As yet, its antigen is unknown. This sample was included in a study of human T cells and chemical hapten exposure. Looking at the study overall: Throughout the roughly 22-week study, diphenylcyclopropenone was applied weekly to the patients' scalps.

Stated time point: pre-sensitization, week 0. This sample's treatment: therapeutic diphenylcyclopropenone sensitization with weekly scalp DPC. Investigators collected blood before applying each patch test. CDR3 length: 15 amino acids. In TCRdb, the RACE reads were re-called with MiXCR into one record per CDR3 protein. This table has 80,000 to 100,000 distinct CDR3 sequences, less than 14% appearing once. Study results and limitations: Donors, who had alopecia, may show an immune response that differs from healthy people's. TCRs whose frequency exceeded 1 in 1000 remained the same following DPC sensitization.

This material consisted of whole blood, taken in connection with sensitization to the hapten diphenylcyclopropenone (DPC). The sequence came from a woman in her fifties or sixties with alopecia areata. Some clones in this sample may be carry-over from other donors' samples. This rearrangement joins TRBV21-1 to TRBJ1-1; the table's TRBD1 call for D was not verified on the DNA. TRBV21-1 is deemed a pseudogene. This CDR3 reads CASSKDRGSYTEAFF. DNA of the CDR3: TGTGCCAGCAGCAAGGACAGGGGATCGTACACTGAAGCTTTCTTT.